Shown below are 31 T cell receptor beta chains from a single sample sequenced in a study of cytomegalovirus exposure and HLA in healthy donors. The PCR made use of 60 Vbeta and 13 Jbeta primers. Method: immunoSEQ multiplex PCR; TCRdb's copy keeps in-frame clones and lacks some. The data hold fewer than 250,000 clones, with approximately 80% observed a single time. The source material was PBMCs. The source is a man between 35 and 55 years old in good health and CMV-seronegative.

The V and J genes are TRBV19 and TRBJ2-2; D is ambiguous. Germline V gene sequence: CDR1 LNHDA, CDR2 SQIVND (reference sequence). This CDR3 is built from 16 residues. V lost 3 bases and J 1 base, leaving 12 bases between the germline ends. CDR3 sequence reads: CASSMLLGGNTGELFF. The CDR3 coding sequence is TGTGCCAGTAGTATGCTCCTCGGCGGGAACACCGGGGAGCTGTTTTTT. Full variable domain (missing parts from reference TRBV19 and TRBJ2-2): DGGITQSPKYLFRKEGQNVTLSCEQNLNHDAMYWYRQDPGQGLRLIYYSQIVNDFQKGDIAEGYSVSREKKESFPLTVTSAQKNPTAFYLCASSMLLGGNTGELFFGEGSRLTVL.

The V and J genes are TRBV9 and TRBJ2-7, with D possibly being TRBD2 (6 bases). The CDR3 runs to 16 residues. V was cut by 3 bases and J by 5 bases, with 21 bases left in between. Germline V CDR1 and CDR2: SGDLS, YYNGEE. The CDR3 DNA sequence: TGTGCCAGCAGCGCCGGCCTGGTTGGAGGGAGGAACGAGCAGTACTTC. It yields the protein CASSAGLVGGRNEQYF.

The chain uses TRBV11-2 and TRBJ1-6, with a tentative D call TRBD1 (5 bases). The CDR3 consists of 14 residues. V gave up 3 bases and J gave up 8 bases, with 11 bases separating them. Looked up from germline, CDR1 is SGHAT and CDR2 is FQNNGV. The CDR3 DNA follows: TGTGCCAGCAGCTTGAACAGGCTCTATTCACCCCTCCACTTT. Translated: CASSLNRLYSPLHF.

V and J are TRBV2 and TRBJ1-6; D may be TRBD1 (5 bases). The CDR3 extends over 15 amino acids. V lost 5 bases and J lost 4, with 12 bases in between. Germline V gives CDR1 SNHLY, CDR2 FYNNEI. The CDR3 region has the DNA TGTGCCAGCAGTCGGTCGGCAGGGTATAATTCACCCCTCCACTTT. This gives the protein CASSRSAGYNSPLHF.

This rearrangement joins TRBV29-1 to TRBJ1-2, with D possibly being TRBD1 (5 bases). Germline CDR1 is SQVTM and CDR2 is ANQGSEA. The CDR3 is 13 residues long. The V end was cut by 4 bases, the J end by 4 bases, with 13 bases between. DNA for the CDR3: TGCAGCGTTGCTGGGGCTTCAGGCTATGGCTACACCTTC. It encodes CSVAGASGYGYTF.

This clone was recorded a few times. CDR3 sequence: CASSLPQGNEQFF. The CDR3 nucleotides are TGTGCCAGCAGCTTACCACAGGGGAATGAGCAGTTCTTC. This chain links TRBV5-5 with TRBJ2-1; TRBD1 aligns across 7 bases. Germline V gene data show CDR1 as SGHKS and CDR2 as YYEKEE (reference sequence). The J segment lost 7 bases and the V segment lost 2 bases, leaving 3 bases of the junction unmatched. The CDR3 contains 13 residues.

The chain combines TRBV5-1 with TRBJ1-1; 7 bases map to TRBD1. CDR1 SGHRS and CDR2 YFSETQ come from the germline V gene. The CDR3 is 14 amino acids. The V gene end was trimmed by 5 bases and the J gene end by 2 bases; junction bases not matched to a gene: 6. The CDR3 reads CASRAGTENTEAFF. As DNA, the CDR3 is TGCGCCAGCAGGGCCGGGACAGAAAACACTGAAGCTTTCTTT. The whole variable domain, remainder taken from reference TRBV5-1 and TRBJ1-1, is KAGVTQTPRYLIKTRGQQVTLSCSPISGHRSVSWYQQTPGQGLQFLFEYFSETQRNKGNFPGRFSGRQFSNSRSEMNVSTLELGDSALYLCASRAGTENTEAFFGQGTRLTVV.

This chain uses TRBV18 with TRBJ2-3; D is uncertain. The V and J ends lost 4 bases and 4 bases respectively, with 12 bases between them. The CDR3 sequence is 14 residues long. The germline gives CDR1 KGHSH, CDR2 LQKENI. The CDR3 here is CASSLNTRPDTQYF. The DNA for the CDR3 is TGTGCCAGCTCACTAAATACCAGGCCAGATACGCAGTATTTT.

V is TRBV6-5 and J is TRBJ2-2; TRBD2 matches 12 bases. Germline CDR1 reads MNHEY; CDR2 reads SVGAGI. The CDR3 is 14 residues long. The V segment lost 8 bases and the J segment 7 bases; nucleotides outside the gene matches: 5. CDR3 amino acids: CASRTSGIGGELFF. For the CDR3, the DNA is TGTGCCAGCCGGACTAGCGGGATAGGCGGGGAGCTGTTTTTT.

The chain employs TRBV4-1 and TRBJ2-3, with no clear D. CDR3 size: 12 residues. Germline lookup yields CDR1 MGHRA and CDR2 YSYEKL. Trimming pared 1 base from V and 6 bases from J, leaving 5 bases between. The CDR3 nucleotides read TGCGCCAGCAGCCAAGCCGGGGATACGCAGTATTTT. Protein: CASSQAGDTQYF.

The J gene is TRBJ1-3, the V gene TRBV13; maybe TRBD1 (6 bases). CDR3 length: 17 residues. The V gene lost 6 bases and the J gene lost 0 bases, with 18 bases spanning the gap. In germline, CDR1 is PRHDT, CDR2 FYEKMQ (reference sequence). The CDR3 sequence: CASSYTPGVGSGNTIYF. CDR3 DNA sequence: TGTGCCAGCAGTTATACTCCAGGGGTTGGCTCTGGAAACACCATATATTTT.

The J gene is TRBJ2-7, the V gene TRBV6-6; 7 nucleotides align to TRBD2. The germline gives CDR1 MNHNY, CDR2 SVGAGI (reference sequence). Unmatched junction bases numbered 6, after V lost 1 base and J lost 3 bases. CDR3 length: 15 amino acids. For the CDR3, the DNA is TGTGCCAGCAGTTACTGGAGGGCTAGCGGCTACGAGCAGTACTTC. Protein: CASSYWRASGYEQYF.

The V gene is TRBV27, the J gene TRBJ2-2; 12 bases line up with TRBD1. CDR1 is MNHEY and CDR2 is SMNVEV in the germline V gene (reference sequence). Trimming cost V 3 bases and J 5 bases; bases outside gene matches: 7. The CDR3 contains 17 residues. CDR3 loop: CASSFSGTGGWTGELFF. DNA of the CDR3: TGTGCCAGCAGTTTCTCCGGGACAGGGGGCTGGACCGGGGAGCTGTTTTTT.

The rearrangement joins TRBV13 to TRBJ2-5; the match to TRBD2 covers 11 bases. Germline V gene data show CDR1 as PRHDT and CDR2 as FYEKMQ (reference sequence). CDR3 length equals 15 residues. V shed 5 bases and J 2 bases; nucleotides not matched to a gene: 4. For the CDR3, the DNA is TGTGCCAGCAGCAAGGGACTAGCGGATCAAGAGACCCAGTACTTC. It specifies CASSKGLADQETQYF.

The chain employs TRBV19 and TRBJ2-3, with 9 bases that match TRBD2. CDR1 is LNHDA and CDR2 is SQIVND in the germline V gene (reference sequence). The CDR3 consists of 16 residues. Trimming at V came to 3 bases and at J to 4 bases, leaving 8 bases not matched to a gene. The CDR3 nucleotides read TGTGCCAGTAGTATGACGGGTGCGGGAGGGGCAGATACGCAGTATTTT. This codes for CASSMTGAGGADTQYF.

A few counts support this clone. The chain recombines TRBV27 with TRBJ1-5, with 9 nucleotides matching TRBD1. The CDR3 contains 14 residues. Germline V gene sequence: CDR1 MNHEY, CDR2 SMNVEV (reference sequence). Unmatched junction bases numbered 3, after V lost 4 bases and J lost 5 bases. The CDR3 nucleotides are TGTGCCAGCAGTTCCTGGACAGGGGATCAGCCCCAGCATTTT. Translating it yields CASSSWTGDQPQHF.

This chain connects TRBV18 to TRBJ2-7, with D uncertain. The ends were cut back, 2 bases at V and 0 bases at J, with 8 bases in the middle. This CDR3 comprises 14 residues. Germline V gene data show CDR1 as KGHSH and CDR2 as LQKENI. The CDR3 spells CASSPGRVSYEQYF. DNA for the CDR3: TGTGCCAGCTCACCAGGCCGGGTCTCCTACGAGCAGTACTTC.

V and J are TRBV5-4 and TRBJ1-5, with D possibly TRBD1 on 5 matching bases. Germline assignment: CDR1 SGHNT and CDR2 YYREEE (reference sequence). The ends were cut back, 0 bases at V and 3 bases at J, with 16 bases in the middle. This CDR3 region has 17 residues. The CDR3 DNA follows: TGTGCCAGCAGCTTGGACCCGTTTTCCAGGGTCAATCAGCCCCAGCATTTT. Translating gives CASSLDPFSRVNQPQHF.

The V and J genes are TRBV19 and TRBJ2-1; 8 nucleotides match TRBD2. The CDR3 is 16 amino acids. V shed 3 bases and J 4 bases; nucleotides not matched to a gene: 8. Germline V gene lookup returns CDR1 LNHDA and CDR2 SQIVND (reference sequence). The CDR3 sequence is CASSISGTSDYNEQFF. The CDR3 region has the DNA TGTGCCAGTAGTATTTCTGGGACTAGTGATTACAATGAGCAGTTCTTC.

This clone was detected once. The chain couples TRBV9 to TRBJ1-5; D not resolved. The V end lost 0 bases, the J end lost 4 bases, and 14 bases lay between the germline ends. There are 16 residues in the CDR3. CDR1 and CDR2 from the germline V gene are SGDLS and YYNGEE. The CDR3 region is CASSVDHRGPNQPQHF. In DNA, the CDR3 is TGTGCCAGCAGCGTAGATCATCGAGGGCCTAATCAGCCCCAGCATTTT.

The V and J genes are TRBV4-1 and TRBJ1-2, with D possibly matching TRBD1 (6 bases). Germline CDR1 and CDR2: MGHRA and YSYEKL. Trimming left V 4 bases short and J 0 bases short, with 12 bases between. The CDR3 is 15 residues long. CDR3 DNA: TGCGCCAGCAGCCCAGGGGCCACAACTAACTATGGCTACACCTTC. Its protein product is CASSPGATTNYGYTF.

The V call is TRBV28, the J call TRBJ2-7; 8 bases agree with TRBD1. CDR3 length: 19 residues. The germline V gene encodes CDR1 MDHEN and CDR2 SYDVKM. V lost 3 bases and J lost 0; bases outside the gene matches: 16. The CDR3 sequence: CASSFKVVVDRESSYEQYF. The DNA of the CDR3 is TGTGCCAGCAGTTTCAAGGTAGTGGTGGACAGGGAGAGCTCCTACGAGCAGTACTTC.

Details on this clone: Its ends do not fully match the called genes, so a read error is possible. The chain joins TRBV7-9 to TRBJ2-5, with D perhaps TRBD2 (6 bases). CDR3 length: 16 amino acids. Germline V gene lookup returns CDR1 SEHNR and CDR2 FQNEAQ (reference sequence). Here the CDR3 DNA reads TGTTCCAGCAGTTCAGCTTTGGGGAGGAACCAAGAGACCCAGTACTTC. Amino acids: CSSSSALGRNQETQYF.

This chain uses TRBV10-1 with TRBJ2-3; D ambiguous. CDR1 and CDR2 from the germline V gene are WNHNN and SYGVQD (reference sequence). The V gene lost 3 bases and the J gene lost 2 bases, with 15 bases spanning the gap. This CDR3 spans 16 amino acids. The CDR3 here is CASSESSAPPTDTQYF. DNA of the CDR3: TGCGCCAGCAGTGAATCCTCCGCGCCACCCACAGATACGCAGTATTTT.

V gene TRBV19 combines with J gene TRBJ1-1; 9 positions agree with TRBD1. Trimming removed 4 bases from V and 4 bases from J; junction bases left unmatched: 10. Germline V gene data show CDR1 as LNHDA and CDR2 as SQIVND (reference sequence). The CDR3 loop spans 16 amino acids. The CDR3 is CASSTRTGEGGTEAFF. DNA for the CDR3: TGTGCCAGTAGTACGCGGACAGGGGAGGGTGGCACTGAAGCTTTCTTT.

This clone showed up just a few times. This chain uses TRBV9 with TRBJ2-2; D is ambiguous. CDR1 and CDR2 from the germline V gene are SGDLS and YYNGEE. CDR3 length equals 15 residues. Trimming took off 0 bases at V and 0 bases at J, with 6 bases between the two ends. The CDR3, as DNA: TGTGCCAGCAGCGTAGACCCAGCGAACACCGGGGAGCTGTTTTTT. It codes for CASSVDPANTGELFF.

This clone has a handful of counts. For the CDR3, the DNA is TGCGCCAGCAGCACCCGGACAGGGCCTTACACCGGGGAGCTGTTTTTT. Its protein product is CASSTRTGPYTGELFF. This chain uses TRBV4-3 with TRBJ2-2; the match to TRBD1 covers 8 bases. V was clipped by 5 bases and J by 3 bases; unmatched bases: 8. The CDR3 runs to 16 residues. The germline V gene has CDR1 LGHNA and CDR2 YSLEER.

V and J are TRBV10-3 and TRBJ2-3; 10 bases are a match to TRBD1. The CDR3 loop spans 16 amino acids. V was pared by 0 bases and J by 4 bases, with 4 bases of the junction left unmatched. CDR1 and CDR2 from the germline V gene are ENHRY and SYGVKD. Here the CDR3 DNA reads TGTGCCATCAGTGAGTCCGGGACAGGGGTTGCAGATACGCAGTATTTT. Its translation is CAISESGTGVADTQYF.

The CDR3 coding sequence is TGTGCCATCAGTGAGGGAACAGGGCAGAACACTGAAGCTTTCTTT. Protein sequence: CAISEGTGQNTEAFF. The V gene is TRBV10-3, the J gene TRBJ1-1; D might be TRBD1 (6 bases). The CDR3 is 15 residues long. V was trimmed by 2 bases and J by 1 base, leaving 11 bases between them. Per the germline V gene, CDR1 is ENHRY and CDR2 is SYGVKD.

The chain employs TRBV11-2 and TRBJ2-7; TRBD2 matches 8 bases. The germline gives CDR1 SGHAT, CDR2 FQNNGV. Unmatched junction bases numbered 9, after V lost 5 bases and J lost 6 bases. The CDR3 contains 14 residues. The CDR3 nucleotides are TGTGCCAGCAGCCCCGGGGGGGGCACAGCCGAGCAGTACTTC. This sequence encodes CASSPGGGTAEQYF.

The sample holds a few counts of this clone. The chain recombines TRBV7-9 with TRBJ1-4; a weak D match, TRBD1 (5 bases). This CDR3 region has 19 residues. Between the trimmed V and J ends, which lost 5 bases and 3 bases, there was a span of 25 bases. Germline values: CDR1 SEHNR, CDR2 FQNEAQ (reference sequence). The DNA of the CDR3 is TGTGCCAGCAGCCTTAACGGAGGCGGGGGGAATTGGGCTAATGAAAAACTGTTTTTT. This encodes CASSLNGGGGNWANEKLFF.